This T cell receptor beta chain was captured in a study of T cells in Graves' hyperthyroidism and ophthalmopathy. General study findings and limits: Blood shared most expanded thyroid clonotypes above 0.001.

Recently diagnosed hyperthyroidism of less than 2 months' duration affected patients aged 18 to 65. Orbital computed tomography and thyroid ultrasound, together with serum TRAb and thyroxine and clinical symptoms, were used for diagnoses. RNA transcripts yielded amplified TCR beta CDR3 regions. When the TCR CDR3 underwent first-round RT-PCR, the HTBI primer set was used. TCRdb reprocessed the multiplex PCR reads via MiXCR and lists one record per CDR3 protein. The sample includes about 560,000 distinct CDR3 sequences, around 16% of them seen just once. The length of the CDR3 is 13 residues. The V end was cut by 1 base, the J end by 5 bases, with 6 bases between. CDR1 is SGHVS and CDR2 is FQNEAQ in the germline V gene. At least ten counts were recorded for this clonotype. Its specificity is unknown.

The source of this sequence is a woman aged 25 to 39 with Graves' hyperthyroidism. The chain links TRBV7-8 to TRBJ2-1, with no clear D. The sequenced material came from blood. The CDR3 DNA sequence: TGTGCCAGCAGCTTAGGGGAAGACAATGAGCAGTTCTTC. Translated, it gives CASSLGEDNEQFF.